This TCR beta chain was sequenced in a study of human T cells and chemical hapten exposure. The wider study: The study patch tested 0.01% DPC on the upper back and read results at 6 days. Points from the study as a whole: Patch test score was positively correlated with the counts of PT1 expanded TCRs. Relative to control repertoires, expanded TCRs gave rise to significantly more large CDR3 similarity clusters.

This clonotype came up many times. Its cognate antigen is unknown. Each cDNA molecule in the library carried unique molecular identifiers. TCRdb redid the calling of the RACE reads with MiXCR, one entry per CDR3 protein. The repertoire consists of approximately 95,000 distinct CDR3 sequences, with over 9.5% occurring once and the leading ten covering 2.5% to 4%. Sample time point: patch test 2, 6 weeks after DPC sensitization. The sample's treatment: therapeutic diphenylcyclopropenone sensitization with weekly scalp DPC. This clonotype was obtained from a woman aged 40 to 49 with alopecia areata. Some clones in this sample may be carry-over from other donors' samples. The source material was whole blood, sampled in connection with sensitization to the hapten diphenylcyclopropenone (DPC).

CDR3 DNA sequence: TGTGCCAGCAGTCCAGGACAGGGGGCGCTTGGCTACACCTTC. The encoded protein is CASSPGQGALGYTF. The J gene is TRBJ1-2, the V gene TRBV6-5, with TRBD1 matching 11 bases. The V gene's germline CDR1 is MNHEY and CDR2 SVGAGI. V shed 5 bases and J 7 bases; nucleotides not matched to a gene: 6. The CDR3 totals 14 residues.